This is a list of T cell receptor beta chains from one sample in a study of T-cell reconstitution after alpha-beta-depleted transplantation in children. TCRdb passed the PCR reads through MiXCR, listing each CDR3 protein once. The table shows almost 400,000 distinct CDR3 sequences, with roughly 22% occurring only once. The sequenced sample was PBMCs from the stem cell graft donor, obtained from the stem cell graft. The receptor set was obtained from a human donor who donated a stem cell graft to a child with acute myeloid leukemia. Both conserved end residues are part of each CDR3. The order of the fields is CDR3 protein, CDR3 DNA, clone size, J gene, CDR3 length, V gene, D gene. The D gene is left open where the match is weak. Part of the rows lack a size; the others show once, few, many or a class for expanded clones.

cdr3_aa: CSARGQAGYSYEQYF
cdr3_nt: TGCAGTGCTAGAGGGCAGGCGGGTTACTCCTACGAGCAGTACTTC
clone_size: few
j_call: TRBJ2-7
cdr3_length: 15
v_call: TRBV20-1
d_call: -

cdr3_aa: CATTLGANTGELFF
cdr3_nt: TGTGCCACCACCCTGGGCGCGAACACCGGGGAGCTGTTTTTT
clone_size: many
j_call: TRBJ2-2
cdr3_length: 14
v_call: TRBV15
d_call: -

cdr3_aa: CASRGLAGGPEQFF
cdr3_nt: TGTGCCAGCCGGGGTTTAGCGGGAGGGCCCGAGCAGTTCTTC
clone_size: -
j_call: TRBJ2-1
cdr3_length: 14
v_call: TRBV11-2
d_call: TRBD2

cdr3_aa: CSVVGASPDEQFF
cdr3_nt: TGCAGCGTTGTAGGGGCCTCTCCCGATGAGCAGTTCTTC
clone_size: many
j_call: TRBJ2-1
cdr3_length: 13
v_call: TRBV29-1
d_call: -

cdr3_aa: CSAVGSDEQYF
cdr3_nt: TGCAGTGCGGTCGGGAGTGACGAGCAGTACTTC
clone_size: -
j_call: TRBJ2-7
cdr3_length: 11
v_call: TRBV20-1
d_call: -

cdr3_aa: CASSLSALNEQYF
cdr3_nt: TGTGCCAGCAGTTTATCCGCGTTAAACGAGCAGTACTTC
clone_size: few
j_call: TRBJ2-7
cdr3_length: 13
v_call: TRBV27
d_call: -

cdr3_aa: CASSQGSWLAINNEQFF
cdr3_nt: TGCGCCAGCAGCCAAGGTAGTTGGCTAGCGATCAACAATGAGCAGTTCTTC
clone_size: few
j_call: TRBJ2-1
cdr3_length: 17
v_call: TRBV4-1
d_call: -

cdr3_aa: CSAEDGSSTDTQYF
cdr3_nt: TGCAGTGCCGAGGACGGTTCTAGCACAGATACGCAGTATTTT
clone_size: -
j_call: TRBJ2-3
cdr3_length: 14
v_call: TRBV20-1
d_call: -

cdr3_aa: CASSQGSVQDTQYF
cdr3_nt: TGCGCCAGCAGCCAGGGGAGCGTACAAGATACGCAGTATTTT
clone_size: -
j_call: TRBJ2-3
cdr3_length: 14
v_call: TRBV5-1
d_call: -

cdr3_aa: CANQDSLTYEQYF
cdr3_nt: TGTGCCAACCAGGACAGCTTAACCTACGAGCAGTACTTC
clone_size: few
j_call: TRBJ2-7
cdr3_length: 13
v_call: TRBV28
d_call: -

cdr3_aa: CASSQGQGEETQYF
cdr3_nt: TGTGCCAGCAGCCAAGGACAGGGAGAAGAGACCCAGTACTTC
clone_size: many
j_call: TRBJ2-5
cdr3_length: 14
v_call: TRBV3-1
d_call: TRBD1

cdr3_aa: CASSPKPGTDTQYF
cdr3_nt: TGCGCCAGCAGCCCCAAACCGGGAACAGATACGCAGTATTTT
clone_size: few
j_call: TRBJ2-3
cdr3_length: 14
v_call: TRBV4-1
d_call: -

cdr3_aa: CASSQAQGSSYNEQFF
cdr3_nt: TGTGCCAGCAGCCAAGCCCAGGGGAGCTCCTACAATGAGCAGTTCTTC
clone_size: -
j_call: TRBJ2-1
cdr3_length: 16
v_call: TRBV3-1
d_call: -

cdr3_aa: CAGTGNQETQYF
cdr3_nt: TGTGCCGGTACAGGGAACCAAGAGACCCAGTACTTC
clone_size: few
j_call: TRBJ2-5
cdr3_length: 12
v_call: TRBV7-9
d_call: -

cdr3_aa: CSASRSDQPQHF
cdr3_nt: TGCAGTGCTAGTAGGTCAGATCAGCCCCAGCATTTT
clone_size: many
j_call: TRBJ1-5
cdr3_length: 12
v_call: TRBV20-1
d_call: -

cdr3_aa: CASSLLERVWDTEAFF
cdr3_nt: TGTGCCAGCAGTTTATTGGAGAGGGTATGGGACACTGAAGCTTTCTTT
clone_size: -
j_call: TRBJ1-1
cdr3_length: 16
v_call: TRBV12-3/TRBV12-4
d_call: -

cdr3_aa: CASSFAAGAGEQFF
cdr3_nt: TGTGCCAGCAGTTTTGCCGCGGGGGCGGGTGAGCAGTTCTTC
clone_size: many
j_call: TRBJ2-1
cdr3_length: 14
v_call: TRBV12-3/TRBV12-4
d_call: -

cdr3_aa: CASSYGGPPLSYEQYF
cdr3_nt: TGTGCCAGCAGTTACGGGGGCCCACCCCTCTCCTACGAGCAGTACTTC
clone_size: many
j_call: TRBJ2-7
cdr3_length: 16
v_call: TRBV6-2/TRBV6-3
d_call: -

cdr3_aa: CASSFKTGGDEKLFF
cdr3_nt: TGTGCCAGCAGCTTTAAAACGGGGGGCGATGAAAAACTGTTTTTT
clone_size: -
j_call: TRBJ1-4
cdr3_length: 15
v_call: TRBV7-2
d_call: -

cdr3_aa: CASSQVPGTEIEETQYF
cdr3_nt: TGTGCCAGCAGCCAGGTCCCCGGGACCGAAATCGAAGAGACCCAGTACTTC
clone_size: -
j_call: TRBJ2-5
cdr3_length: 17
v_call: TRBV3-1
d_call: -

cdr3_aa: CASSPLGVSGNTIYF
cdr3_nt: TGCGCCAGCAGCCCCCTCGGCGTCTCTGGAAACACCATATATTTT
clone_size: few
j_call: TRBJ1-3
cdr3_length: 15
v_call: TRBV5-1
d_call: -

cdr3_aa: CSAKRAGVSNTGELFF
cdr3_nt: TGCAGTGCTAAAAGAGCGGGAGTATCGAACACCGGGGAGCTGTTTTTT
clone_size: -
j_call: TRBJ2-2
cdr3_length: 16
v_call: TRBV20-1
d_call: TRBD2

cdr3_aa: CSARKGFGVYEQYF
cdr3_nt: TGCAGTGCGAGGAAGGGGTTCGGGGTTTACGAGCAGTACTTC
clone_size: many
j_call: TRBJ2-7
cdr3_length: 14
v_call: TRBV20-1
d_call: -

cdr3_aa: CASSLSGTPLSGANVLTF
cdr3_nt: TGTGCCAGCAGTTTATCAGGGACACCCCTCTCTGGGGCCAACGTCCTGACTTTC
clone_size: -
j_call: TRBJ2-6
cdr3_length: 18
v_call: TRBV28
d_call: -

cdr3_aa: CASSADIYNEQFF
cdr3_nt: TGCGCCAGCAGCGCGGACATTTACAATGAGCAGTTCTTC
clone_size: few
j_call: TRBJ2-1
cdr3_length: 13
v_call: TRBV5-1
d_call: -

cdr3_aa: CASSPQERANEQFF
cdr3_nt: TGTGCCAGCAGCCCCCAGGAGAGAGCCAATGAGCAGTTCTTC
clone_size: once
j_call: TRBJ2-1
cdr3_length: 14
v_call: TRBV4-2
d_call: -

cdr3_aa: CASSLGTSVTYEQYF
cdr3_nt: TGTGCCAGCAGCTTAGGGACTAGCGTTACCTACGAGCAGTACTTC
clone_size: many
j_call: TRBJ2-7
cdr3_length: 15
v_call: TRBV7-9
d_call: TRBD2

cdr3_aa: CASSQGTVPSYGYTF
cdr3_nt: TGTGCCAGCAGCCAAGGGACAGTCCCTAGCTATGGCTACACCTTC
clone_size: many
j_call: TRBJ1-2
cdr3_length: 15
v_call: TRBV12-3/TRBV12-4
d_call: TRBD1

cdr3_aa: CASSQEGWDEKLFF
cdr3_nt: TGCGCCAGCAGCCAGGAGGGATGGGATGAAAAACTGTTTTTT
clone_size: -
j_call: TRBJ1-4
cdr3_length: 14
v_call: TRBV4-3
d_call: -

cdr3_aa: CASSSGRNNEQFF
cdr3_nt: TGTGCCAGCAGCTCCGGAAGGAACAATGAGCAGTTCTTC
clone_size: few
j_call: TRBJ2-1
cdr3_length: 13
v_call: TRBV5-4
d_call: -

cdr3_aa: CATSGASGGTGELFF
cdr3_nt: TGTGCCACCAGTGGTGCTAGCGGAGGCACCGGGGAGCTGTTTTTT
clone_size: -
j_call: TRBJ2-2
cdr3_length: 15
v_call: TRBV24-1
d_call: TRBD2

cdr3_aa: CASSLGDREFNEQFF
cdr3_nt: TGTGCCAGCAGCTTAGGGGACAGGGAATTCAATGAGCAGTTCTTC
clone_size: many
j_call: TRBJ2-1
cdr3_length: 15
v_call: TRBV7-9
d_call: TRBD1

cdr3_aa: CSVGWGSTDTQYF
cdr3_nt: TGCAGCGTTGGCTGGGGGTCCACAGATACGCAGTATTTT
clone_size: few
j_call: TRBJ2-3
cdr3_length: 13
v_call: TRBV29-1
d_call: -

cdr3_aa: CATSDQASAGHNEQFF
cdr3_nt: TGTGCCACCAGTGACCAGGCTAGCGCGGGCCACAATGAGCAGTTCTTC
clone_size: many
j_call: TRBJ2-1
cdr3_length: 16
v_call: TRBV24-1
d_call: -

cdr3_aa: CASSVVGQRTDTQYF
cdr3_nt: TGCGCCAGCAGTGTTGTGGGCCAGAGGACAGATACGCAGTATTTT
clone_size: -
j_call: TRBJ2-3
cdr3_length: 15
v_call: TRBV10-1
d_call: -

cdr3_aa: CASSGSSGHYNEQFF
cdr3_nt: TGTGCCAGCAGTGGATCCAGCGGGCATTACAATGAGCAGTTCTTC
clone_size: few
j_call: TRBJ2-1
cdr3_length: 15
v_call: TRBV6-1
d_call: -

cdr3_aa: CATSTTRRGGNEQFF
cdr3_nt: TGTGCCACCAGCACCACCAGGAGAGGCGGCAATGAGCAGTTCTTC
clone_size: -
j_call: TRBJ2-1
cdr3_length: 15
v_call: TRBV24-1
d_call: -

cdr3_aa: CASSLAGSGEAHEQYF
cdr3_nt: TGTGCCAGCAGCTTAGCCGGAAGCGGGGAAGCCCACGAGCAGTACTTC
clone_size: -
j_call: TRBJ2-7
cdr3_length: 16
v_call: TRBV7-9
d_call: TRBD2

cdr3_aa: CASSASGGANEQFF
cdr3_nt: TGTGCCAGCAGTGCTAGCGGGGGAGCCAATGAGCAGTTCTTC
clone_size: -
j_call: TRBJ2-1
cdr3_length: 14
v_call: TRBV12-3/TRBV12-4
d_call: TRBD2

cdr3_aa: CSARRATEETQYF
cdr3_nt: TGCAGTGCTAGACGAGCGACTGAAGAGACCCAGTACTTC
clone_size: many
j_call: TRBJ2-5
cdr3_length: 13
v_call: TRBV20-1
d_call: -

cdr3_aa: CASSTRVLAPPYNEQFF
cdr3_nt: TGTGCCAGCAGTACCCGAGTATTAGCTCCTCCCTACAATGAGCAGTTCTTC
clone_size: few
j_call: TRBJ2-1
cdr3_length: 17
v_call: TRBV6-5
d_call: -

cdr3_aa: CASSPQMDKNTEAFF
cdr3_nt: TGCGCCAGCAGCCCTCAAATGGACAAGAACACTGAAGCTTTCTTT
clone_size: few
j_call: TRBJ1-1
cdr3_length: 15
v_call: TRBV5-1
d_call: -

cdr3_aa: CASSAGTANSPLHF
cdr3_nt: TGTGCCAGCAGTGCCGGGACAGCTAATTCACCCCTCCACTTT
clone_size: -
j_call: TRBJ1-6
cdr3_length: 14
v_call: TRBV2
d_call: TRBD1

cdr3_aa: CAWGWDSYNEQFF
cdr3_nt: TGTGCCTGGGGCTGGGACTCGTACAATGAGCAGTTCTTC
clone_size: -
j_call: TRBJ2-1
cdr3_length: 13
v_call: TRBV7-2
d_call: -

cdr3_aa: CASSLVALSEEQYF
cdr3_nt: TGTGCCAGCAGTTTAGTCGCGTTGTCGGAGGAGCAGTACTTC
clone_size: -
j_call: TRBJ2-7
cdr3_length: 14
v_call: TRBV27
d_call: -

cdr3_aa: CSARNLTGTSDEQYF
cdr3_nt: TGCAGTGCTAGGAACCTGACAGGGACGTCGGACGAGCAGTACTTC
clone_size: many
j_call: TRBJ2-7
cdr3_length: 15
v_call: TRBV20-1
d_call: TRBD1

cdr3_aa: CASSQDGGQGFSEQFF
cdr3_nt: TGCGCCAGCAGCCAAGATGGAGGACAGGGATTCAGTGAGCAGTTCTTC
clone_size: few
j_call: TRBJ2-1
cdr3_length: 16
v_call: TRBV4-3
d_call: TRBD1

cdr3_aa: CASSSISIGLAGYNEQFF
cdr3_nt: TGTGCCAGCAGTTCGATAAGCATAGGACTAGCGGGATACAATGAGCAGTTCTTC
clone_size: few
j_call: TRBJ2-1
cdr3_length: 18
v_call: TRBV28
d_call: TRBD2

cdr3_aa: CASSQDLAGGGETQYF
cdr3_nt: TGCGCCAGCAGCCAAGATCTAGCGGGAGGTGGAGAGACCCAGTACTTC
clone_size: -
j_call: TRBJ2-5
cdr3_length: 16
v_call: TRBV4-3
d_call: TRBD2

cdr3_aa: CASSAGLAGVYNEQFF
cdr3_nt: TGTGCCAGCAGTGCGGGACTAGCGGGAGTTTACAATGAGCAGTTCTTC
clone_size: many
j_call: TRBJ2-1
cdr3_length: 16
v_call: TRBV12-3/TRBV12-4
d_call: TRBD2